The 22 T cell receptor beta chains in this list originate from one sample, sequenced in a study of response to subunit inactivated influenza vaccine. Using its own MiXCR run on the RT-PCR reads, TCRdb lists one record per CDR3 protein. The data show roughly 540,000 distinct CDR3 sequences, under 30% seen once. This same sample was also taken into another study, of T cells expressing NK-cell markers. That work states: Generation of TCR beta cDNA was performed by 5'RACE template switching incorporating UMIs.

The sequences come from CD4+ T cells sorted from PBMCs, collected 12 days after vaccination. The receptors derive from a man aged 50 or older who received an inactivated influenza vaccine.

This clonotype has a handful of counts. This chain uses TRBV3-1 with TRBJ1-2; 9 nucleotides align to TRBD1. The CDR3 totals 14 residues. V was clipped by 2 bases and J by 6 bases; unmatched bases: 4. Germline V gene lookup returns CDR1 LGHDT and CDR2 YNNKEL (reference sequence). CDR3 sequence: CASSQRDRVHGYTF. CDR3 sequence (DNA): TGTGCCAGCAGCCAAAGGGACAGGGTTCATGGCTACACCTTC.

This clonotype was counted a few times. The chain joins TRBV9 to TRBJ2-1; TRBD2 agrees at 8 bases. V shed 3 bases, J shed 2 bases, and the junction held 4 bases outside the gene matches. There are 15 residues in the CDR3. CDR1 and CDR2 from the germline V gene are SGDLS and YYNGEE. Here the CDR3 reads CASSEGLGTYNEQFF. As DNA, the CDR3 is TGTGCCAGCAGCGAGGGACTAGGGACCTACAATGAGCAGTTCTTC.

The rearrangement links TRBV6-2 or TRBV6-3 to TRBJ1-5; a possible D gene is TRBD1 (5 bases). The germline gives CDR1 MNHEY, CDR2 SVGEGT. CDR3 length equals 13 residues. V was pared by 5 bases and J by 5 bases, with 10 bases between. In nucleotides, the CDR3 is TGTGCCAGCAGTGACAGACAGTATCAGCCCCAGCATTTT. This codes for CASSDRQYQPQHF.

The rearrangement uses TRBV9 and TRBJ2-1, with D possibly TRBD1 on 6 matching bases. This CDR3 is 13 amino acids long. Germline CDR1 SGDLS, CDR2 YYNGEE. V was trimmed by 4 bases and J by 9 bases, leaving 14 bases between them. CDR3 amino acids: CASSRDRSGEQFF. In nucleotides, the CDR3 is TGTGCCAGCAGCCGAGACAGGTCCGGTGAGCAGTTCTTC. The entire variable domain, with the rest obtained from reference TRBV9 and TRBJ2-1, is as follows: DSGVTQTPKHLITATGQRVTLRCSPRSGDLSVYWYQQSLDQGLQFLIQYYNGEERAKGNILERFSAQQFPDLHSELNLSSLELGDSALYFCASSRDRSGEQFFGPGTRLTVL.

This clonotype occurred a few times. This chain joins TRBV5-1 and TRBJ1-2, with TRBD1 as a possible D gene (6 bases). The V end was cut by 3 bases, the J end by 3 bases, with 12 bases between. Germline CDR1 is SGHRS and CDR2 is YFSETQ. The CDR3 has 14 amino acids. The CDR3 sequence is CASSSAQGDYGYTF. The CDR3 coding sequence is TGCGCCAGCAGCTCGGCACAGGGCGACTATGGCTACACCTTC. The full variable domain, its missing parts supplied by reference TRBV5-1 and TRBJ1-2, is KAGVTQTPRYLIKTRGQQVTLSCSPISGHRSVSWYQQTPGQGLQFLFEYFSETQRNKGNFPGRFSGRQFSNSRSEMNVSTLELGDSALYLCASSSAQGDYGYTFGSGTRLTVV.

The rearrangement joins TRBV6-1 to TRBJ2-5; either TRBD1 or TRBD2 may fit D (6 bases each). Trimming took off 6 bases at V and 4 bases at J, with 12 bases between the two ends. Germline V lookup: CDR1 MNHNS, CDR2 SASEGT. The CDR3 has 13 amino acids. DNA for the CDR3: TGTGCCAGCAGGGTGGGGGGCTCAGAGACCCAGTACTTC. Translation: CASRVGGSETQYF.

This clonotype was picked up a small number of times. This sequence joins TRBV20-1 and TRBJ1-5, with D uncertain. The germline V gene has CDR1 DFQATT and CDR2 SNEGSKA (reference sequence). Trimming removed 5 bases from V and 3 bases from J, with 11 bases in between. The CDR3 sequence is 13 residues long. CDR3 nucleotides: TGCAGTGCTCGGACCGCAAACAATCAGCCCCAGCATTTT. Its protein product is CSARTANNQPQHF.

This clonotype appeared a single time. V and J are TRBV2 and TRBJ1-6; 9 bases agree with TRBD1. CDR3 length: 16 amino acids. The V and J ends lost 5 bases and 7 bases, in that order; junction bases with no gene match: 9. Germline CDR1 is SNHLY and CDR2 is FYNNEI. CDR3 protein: CASSLNSGQGNSPLHF. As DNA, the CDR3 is TGTGCCAGCAGTCTCAACTCAGGACAGGGGAATTCACCCCTCCACTTT.

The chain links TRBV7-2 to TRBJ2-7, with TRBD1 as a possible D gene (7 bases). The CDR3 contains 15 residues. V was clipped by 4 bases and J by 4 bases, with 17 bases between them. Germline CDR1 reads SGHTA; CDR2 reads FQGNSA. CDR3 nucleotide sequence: TGTGCCAGCAGCTCCAGGGGGGCAATGGGGTACGAGCAGTACTTC. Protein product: CASSSRGAMGYEQYF.

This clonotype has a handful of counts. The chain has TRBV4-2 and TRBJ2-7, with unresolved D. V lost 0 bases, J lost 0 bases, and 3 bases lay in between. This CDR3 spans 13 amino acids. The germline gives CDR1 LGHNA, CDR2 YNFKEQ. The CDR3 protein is CASSQDYSYEQYF. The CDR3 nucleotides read TGTGCCAGCAGCCAAGACTACTCCTACGAGCAGTACTTC.

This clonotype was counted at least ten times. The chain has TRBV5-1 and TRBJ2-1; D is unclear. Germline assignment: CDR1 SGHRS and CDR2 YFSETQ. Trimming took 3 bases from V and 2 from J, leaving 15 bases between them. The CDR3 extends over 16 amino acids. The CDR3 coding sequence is TGCGCCAGCAGCTGGAAAGGGAACAACCCCTACAATGAGCAGTTCTTC. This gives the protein CASSWKGNNPYNEQFF.

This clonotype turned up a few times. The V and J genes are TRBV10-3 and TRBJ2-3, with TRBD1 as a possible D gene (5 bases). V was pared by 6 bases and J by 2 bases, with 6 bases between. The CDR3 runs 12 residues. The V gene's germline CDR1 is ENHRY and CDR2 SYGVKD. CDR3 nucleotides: TGTGCCATCAGGGACAACACAGATACGCAGTATTTT. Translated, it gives CAIRDNTDTQYF.

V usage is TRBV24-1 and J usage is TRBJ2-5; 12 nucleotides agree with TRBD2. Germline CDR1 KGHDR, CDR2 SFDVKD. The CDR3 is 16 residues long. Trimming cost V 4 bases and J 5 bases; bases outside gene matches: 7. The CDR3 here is CATSDPLAGGPETQYF. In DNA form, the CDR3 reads TGTGCCACCAGTGACCCGCTAGCGGGAGGGCCCGAGACCCAGTACTTC.

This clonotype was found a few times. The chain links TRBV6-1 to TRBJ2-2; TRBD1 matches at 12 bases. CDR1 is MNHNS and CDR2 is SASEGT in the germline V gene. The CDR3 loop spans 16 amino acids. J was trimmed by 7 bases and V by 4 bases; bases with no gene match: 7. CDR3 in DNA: TGTGCCAGCAGTGCGGGACAGGGGGCCCCCCGCGGGGAGCTGTTTTTT. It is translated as CASSAGQGAPRGELFF.

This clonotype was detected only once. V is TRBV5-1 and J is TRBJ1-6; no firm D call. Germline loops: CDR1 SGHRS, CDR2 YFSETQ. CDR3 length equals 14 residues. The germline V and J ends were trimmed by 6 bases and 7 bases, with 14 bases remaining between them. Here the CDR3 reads CASMGGLSNSPLHF. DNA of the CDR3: TGCGCCAGCATGGGAGGCCTCTCGAATTCACCCCTCCACTTT.

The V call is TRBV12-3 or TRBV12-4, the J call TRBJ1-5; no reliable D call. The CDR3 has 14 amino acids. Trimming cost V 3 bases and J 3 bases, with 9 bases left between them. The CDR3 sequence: CASSLPGNNQPQHF. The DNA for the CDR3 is TGTGCCAGCAGTTTGCCAGGAAACAATCAGCCCCAGCATTTT.

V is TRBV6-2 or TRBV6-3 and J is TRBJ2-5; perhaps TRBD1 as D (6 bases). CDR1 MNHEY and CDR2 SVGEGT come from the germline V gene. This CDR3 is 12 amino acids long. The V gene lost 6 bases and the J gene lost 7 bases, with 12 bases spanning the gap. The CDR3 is CASSAQGVTQYF. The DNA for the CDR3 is TGTGCCAGCAGCGCACAGGGAGTGACCCAGTACTTC.

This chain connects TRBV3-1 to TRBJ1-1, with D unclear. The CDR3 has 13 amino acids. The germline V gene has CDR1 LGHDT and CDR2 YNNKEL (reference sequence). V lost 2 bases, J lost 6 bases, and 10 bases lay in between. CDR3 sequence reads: CASSQLVGSEAFF. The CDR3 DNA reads TGTGCCAGCAGCCAACTCGTGGGGTCTGAAGCTTTCTTT.

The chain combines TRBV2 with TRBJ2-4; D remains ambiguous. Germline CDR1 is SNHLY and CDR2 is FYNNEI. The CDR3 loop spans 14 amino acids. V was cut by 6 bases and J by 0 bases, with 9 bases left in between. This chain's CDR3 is CASSTKGAKNIQYF. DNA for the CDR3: TGTGCCAGCAGCACAAAGGGAGCCAAAAACATTCAGTACTTC.

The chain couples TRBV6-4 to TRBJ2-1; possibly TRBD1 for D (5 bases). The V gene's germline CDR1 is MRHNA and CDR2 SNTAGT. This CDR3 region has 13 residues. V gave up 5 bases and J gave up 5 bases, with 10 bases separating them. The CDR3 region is CASSTDRNNEQFF. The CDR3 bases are TGTGCCAGCAGTACCGACAGAAACAATGAGCAGTTCTTC.

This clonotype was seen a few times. This chain's CDR3 is CASSMGQGIGEKLFF. The CDR3 region has the DNA TGCGCCAGCAGCATGGGACAGGGTATCGGTGAAAAACTGTTTTTT. The rearrangement uses TRBV5-1 and TRBJ1-4; 9 bases are shared with TRBD1. CDR3 length: 15 residues. J was trimmed by 7 bases and V by 4 bases; bases with no gene match: 8. Germline V gives CDR1 SGHRS, CDR2 YFSETQ.

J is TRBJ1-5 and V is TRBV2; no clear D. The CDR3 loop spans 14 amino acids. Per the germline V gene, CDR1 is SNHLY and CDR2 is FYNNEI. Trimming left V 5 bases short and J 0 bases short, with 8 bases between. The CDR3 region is CASSRHYSNQPQHF. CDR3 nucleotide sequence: TGTGCCAGCAGTCGACATTATAGCAATCAGCCCCAGCATTTT.